This T cell receptor beta chain was recovered during a study of T-cell memory formation after mild COVID-19. Study context: Among the donors, TCR clusters were largely specific to each donor.

TCR alpha and TCR beta cDNA libraries with sample barcodes and UMIs came from 5'RACE using constant-segment primers. TCRdb redid the calling of the 5' RACE reads with MiXCR, one entry per CDR3 protein. Of roughly 350,000 distinct CDR3 sequences listed, around 27% are singletons. Trimming at V came to 6 bases and at J to 0 bases, leaving 5 bases not matched to a gene. This CDR3 spans 14 amino acids. Germline V lookup: CDR1 SGDLS, CDR2 YYNGEE. Findings and limits, study-wide: Clones contracting across day 15 to 85 had a balanced CD4/CD8 profile; later expanding clones leaned CD4+.

Of note for this clonotype: Its cognate antigen is unknown.

The clonotype originates from an adult woman who had mild COVID-19 (a few samples of this study predate the infection). Cell type and time point are not known. The rearrangement links TRBV9 to TRBJ2-7; 8 bases match TRBD1. Source material: PBMCs or a T cell subset sorted from them (not recorded which). This chain's CDR3 is CASTVGQGSYEQYF. CDR3 nucleotide sequence: TGTGCCAGCACCGTCGGACAGGGCTCCTACGAGCAGTACTTC.